This T cell receptor beta chain is from a study of blood T cell repertoires in COVID-19. Overall study: Specimens from acute and convalescent COVID-19 originated in the United States, Italy and Spain. PBMCs, B-cell-depleted T cells, or T cells provided the cDNA or gDNA that made up the material.

The data were produced by immunoSEQ multiplex PCR, yet TCRdb's version contains in-frame clones alone and is incomplete. This sample has under 300,000 clones; roughly 90% occur once, and the top ten carry around 2.9%. Which cohort a participant joined came from the clinical history participants gave. Donors in Cohort 3 who had recovered were those with two negative PCRs, healthcare professional clearance, or resolution of their symptoms. The TCR was taken from a woman aged 45-65 years who had recovered from COVID-19. Sequencing was performed on PBMCs or T cells enriched from blood (not recorded which).

The chain's CDR3 is CASSQTTGAYNYGYTF. The CDR3 DNA follows: TGCGCCAGCAGCCAAACGACAGGGGCCTATAACTATGGCTACACCTTC. This chain joins TRBV4-3 and TRBJ1-2; TRBD1 matches 8 bases. J gave up 1 base and V 2 bases, and 6 bases lay outside the gene matches. Germline-derived CDR1 and CDR2 are LGHNA and YSLEER. There are 16 residues in the CDR3.